This passage covers 32 T cell receptor beta chains from one sample sequenced in a study of shared clonotypes between healthy human individuals. Some clones are missing from TCRdb's copy, which holds only in-frame ones; the method was immunoSEQ multiplex PCR. The sample has about 710,000 clones, around 78% seen once; the top ten hold around 1.8%. Sequencing was performed on memory CD4+ T cells sorted from blood. Subset in this sample: CD45RA-negative fraction. These receptors were collected from a woman aged 25 to 39 in good health.

This clone was found a few times. This chain uses TRBV4-1 with TRBJ1-3; D not resolved. Germline-derived CDR1 and CDR2 are MGHRA and YSYEKL. V gave up 2 bases and J gave up 1 base, with 3 bases separating them. This CDR3 contains 13 residues. The CDR3: CASSQLSGNTIYF. The CDR3 bases are TGCGCCAGCAGCCAACTATCTGGAAACACCATATATTTT.

This sequence joins TRBV10-1 and TRBJ2-3; the D call may be TRBD1 or TRBD2 (5 bases each). Trimming removed 5 bases from V and 4 bases from J, with 16 bases in between. Germline V gene data show CDR1 as WNHNN and CDR2 as SYGVQD (reference sequence). The CDR3 runs 15 residues. The CDR3 loop reads CASSLSGTGADTQYF. In DNA, the CDR3 is TGCGCCAGCAGTCTGTCCGGGACCGGGGCAGATACGCAGTATTTT.

The rearrangement links TRBV19 to TRBJ2-1, with 13 nucleotides matching TRBD2. Germline V gene sequence: CDR1 LNHDA, CDR2 SQIVND (reference sequence). The CDR3 totals 15 residues. Trimming took 10 bases from V and 8 from J; bases not matched to a gene: 11. CDR3 sequence reads: CATLRTSGSLDEQFF. The CDR3 nucleotides read TGTGCCACTCTACGGACTAGCGGGAGTCTGGATGAGCAGTTCTTC.

V usage is TRBV5-1 and J usage is TRBJ2-5, with 9 positions matching TRBD1. The V gene's germline CDR1 is SGHRS and CDR2 YFSETQ. J gave up 0 bases and V 4 bases, and 4 bases lay outside the gene matches. The CDR3 length is 15 residues. CDR3 in DNA: TGCGCCAGCAGCCAACAGGGGGCGAACCAAGAGACCCAGTACTTC. It is translated as CASSQQGANQETQYF.

The chain couples TRBV29-1 to TRBJ2-3; 13 bases fit TRBD2. Germline V gives CDR1 SQVTM, CDR2 ANQGSEA. V trimming: 6 bases; J trimming: 0 bases; junction bases outside the gene matches: 9. This CDR3 comprises 17 residues. CDR3: CSVAGTSGKGSTDTQYF. CDR3 coding DNA: TGCAGCGTCGCCGGGACTAGCGGGAAAGGAAGCACAGATACGCAGTATTTT.

The rearrangement uses TRBV7-9 and TRBJ2-1, with TRBD1 matching over 12 bases. CDR3 length equals 14 residues. The ends lost 5 bases at V and 8 bases at J; junction bases unmatched: 4. Per the germline V gene, CDR1 is SEHNR and CDR2 is FQNEAQ (reference sequence). CDR3 region: CASSPGQGADEQFF. CDR3 DNA: TGTGCCAGCAGCCCGGGACAGGGGGCGGATGAGCAGTTCTTC. The full variable domain, with the rest looked up from reference TRBV7-9 and TRBJ2-1, is DTGVSQNPRHKITKRGQNVTFRCDPISEHNRLYWYRQTLGQGPEFLTYFQNEAQLEKSRLLSDRFSAERPKGSFSTLEIQRTEQGDSAMYLCASSPGQGADEQFFGPGTRLTVL.

V and J are TRBV7-6 and TRBJ1-1; possible D gene TRBD1, 5 bases. Trimming stripped 2 bases from V and 3 bases from J, with 16 bases between. CDR3 length: 16 residues. Looked up from germline, CDR1 is SGHVS and CDR2 is FNYEAQ. In DNA, the CDR3 is TGTGCCAGCAGCTTAAAAGGCTCAGGGAGGCACACTGAAGCTTTCTTT. This codes for CASSLKGSGRHTEAFF. Looking up the rest from reference TRBV7-6 and TRBJ1-1 gives the full variable domain: GAGVSQSPRYKVTKRGQDVALRCDPISGHVSLYWYRQALGQGPEFLTYFNYEAQQDKSGLPNDRFSAERPEGSISTLTIQRTEQRDSAMYRCASSLKGSGRHTEAFFGQGTRLTVV.

This chain uses TRBV6-4 with TRBJ2-1; no clear D. The CDR3 covers 16 residues. Trimming stripped 0 bases from V and 2 bases from J, with 11 bases between. Germline lookup yields CDR1 MRHNA and CDR2 SNTAGT. The CDR3 reads CASSDSKGITYNEQFF. The CDR3 DNA sequence: TGTGCCAGCAGTGACTCGAAAGGGATAACCTACAATGAGCAGTTCTTC.

About this clone: A much bigger clone sits one base away, suggesting this may be a read error. The CDR3 bases are TGTGCCAGCAGCGGGACAGGGAGCACAGATACGCAGTATTTT. Protein product: CASSGTGSTDTQYF. V gene TRBV6-1 combines with J gene TRBJ2-3; 9 bases fit TRBD1. Germline CDR1 MNHNS, CDR2 SASEGT. Germline trimming cut 6 bases from V and 0 bases from J; bases unmatched to any gene: 1. The CDR3 totals 14 residues.

This clone occurred a few times. Within the sample, other DNA sequences also encode this same CDR3. The rearrangement links TRBV5-1 to TRBJ2-3; maybe TRBD1 (5 bases). V was clipped by 2 bases and J by 2 bases, with 9 bases between them. This CDR3 is 14 amino acids long. Germline values: CDR1 SGHRS, CDR2 YFSETQ. The CDR3 region is CASSLGDYTDTQYF. Written as DNA, the CDR3 is TGCGCCAGCAGCTTAGGGGATTACACAGATACGCAGTATTTT.

The CDR3 reads CASSLEGGDNQPQHF. In DNA, the CDR3 is TGTGCCAGCAGCTTGGAAGGAGGGGATAATCAGCCCCAGCATTTT. The rearrangement links TRBV5-6 to TRBJ1-5; possibly TRBD1 for D (5 bases). There are 15 residues in the CDR3. Germline CDR1 reads SGHDT; CDR2 reads YYEEEE. V lost 0 bases to trimming and J lost 4 bases, with 11 bases between them. The full variable domain, its missing parts supplied by reference TRBV5-6 and TRBJ1-5, is DAGVTQSPTHLIKTRGQQVTLRCSPKSGHDTVSWYQQALGQGPQFIFQYYEEEERQRGNFPDRFSGHQFPNYSSELNVNALLLGDSALYLCASSLEGGDNQPQHFGDGTRLSIL.

This clone appeared a few times. This rearrangement joins TRBV11-3 to TRBJ1-1; no clear D gene. V dropped 6 bases and J dropped 5 bases, with 25 bases sitting between them. CDR1 and CDR2 (germline): SGHNT, YENEEA. The CDR3 is 17 residues long. The CDR3 loop is CASSIKKILGRWTEAFF. CDR3 DNA sequence: TGTGCCAGCAGTATAAAAAAAATTTTGGGTCGTTGGACTGAAGCTTTCTTT.

This chain links TRBV6-5 with TRBJ1-2, with 9 bases fitting TRBD1. V shed 7 bases, J shed 4 bases, and the junction held 4 bases outside the gene matches. The CDR3 extends over 13 amino acids. Germline V gene data show CDR1 as MNHEY and CDR2 as SVGAGI. DNA of the CDR3: TGTGCCAGCACTAGGGGACAGGGCTATGGCTACACCTTC. Its translation is CASTRGQGYGYTF.

As DNA, the CDR3 is TGTGCCAGCAATCAACCTCACGGGGGAGCCAAAAACATTCAGTACTTC. This sequence encodes CASNQPHGGAKNIQYF. This chain connects TRBV6-6 to TRBJ2-4; perhaps TRBD2 as D (6 bases). The CDR3 consists of 16 residues. The germline gives CDR1 MNHNY, CDR2 SVGAGI (reference sequence). V shed 7 bases and J shed 0 bases, with 16 bases lying between them.

This clone was seen a handful of times. The junction differs from germline at one of its ends, possibly a read error. This chain uses TRBV18 with TRBJ1-5; D is unresolved. This CDR3 spans 12 amino acids. Germline V gene data show CDR1 as KGHSH and CDR2 as LQKENI. CDR3: CASSHQYQAQHF. The CDR3 nucleotides read TGTGCCAGCTCACACCAATATCAGGCCCAGCATTTT.

V gene TRBV20-1 combines with J gene TRBJ2-3; D is unresolved. Per germline, CDR1 DFQATT and CDR2 SNEGSKA (reference sequence). This CDR3 has 11 amino acids. The V end was cut by 3 bases, the J end by 4 bases, with 5 bases between. The CDR3 nucleotides read TGCAGTGCTAGTTGGCCAGATACGCAGTATTTT. Translating it yields CSASWPDTQYF.

The chain links TRBV2 to TRBJ2-4, with 7 nucleotides matching TRBD2. After removal of 7 bases from V and 9 bases from J, the junction contained 12 bases not matched to a gene. The CDR3 extends over 14 amino acids. CDR1 SNHLY and CDR2 FYNNEI come from the germline V gene. CDR3 in DNA: TGTGCCAGCAACAAAGCGGGGTCCTTTGGCATTCAGTACTTC. Translated: CASNKAGSFGIQYF.

The chain links TRBV2 to TRBJ1-5; D ambiguous. Germline V lookup: CDR1 SNHLY, CDR2 FYNNEI. V was trimmed by 2 bases and J by 8 bases, leaving 10 bases between them. The CDR3 contains 13 residues. The CDR3 loop is CASSEWVREPQHF. DNA for the CDR3: TGTGCCAGCAGTGAATGGGTTAGGGAGCCCCAGCATTTT.

The V and J genes are TRBV19 and TRBJ1-3; D perhaps matches TRBD1 (5 bases). Germline V gene sequence: CDR1 LNHDA, CDR2 SQIVND (reference sequence). The V end was cut by 6 bases, the J end by 0 bases, with 12 bases between. The CDR3 covers 15 residues. The CDR3: CASRAQADSGNTIYF. CDR3 DNA: TGTGCCAGTAGGGCACAGGCGGACTCTGGAAACACCATATATTTT.

In DNA, the CDR3 is TGTGCCATCGAAGGACAGGGTCGTCGTTGGGTAGCTTTCTTT. Translation: CAIEGQGRRWVAFF. This chain joins TRBV6-9 and TRBJ1-1; 8 bases map to TRBD1. J lost 10 bases, V lost 10 bases, and 17 bases had no gene match. The length of the CDR3 is 14 residues. Germline V gene lookup returns CDR1 MNHGY and CDR2 SVAAGI.

This clone was observed a single time. This sequence joins TRBV25-1 and TRBJ2-1; tentative D call: TRBD1 (5 bases). Trimming cost V 10 bases and J 8 bases, with 15 bases left between them. The CDR3 loop spans 12 amino acids. Germline CDR1 and CDR2: MGHDK and SYGVNS. The CDR3 sequence is CATLNEGDEQFF. DNA for the CDR3: TGTGCCACCCTGAACGAAGGGGATGAGCAGTTCTTC.

For this clone: The same CDR3 is also encoded by other DNA sequences in this sample. The chain has TRBV5-1 and TRBJ2-7, with 11 positions matching TRBD1. The CDR3 runs 15 residues. CDR1 SGHRS and CDR2 YFSETQ come from the germline V gene. Losses at the gene ends were 1 base for V and 2 bases for J; bases not matched to a gene: 2. CDR3 coding DNA: TGCGCCAGCAGCTTGACGGGACAGGGGGCCTACGAGCAGTACTTC. Translation gives CASSLTGQGAYEQYF.

A word on this clone: Other DNA sequences from this sample encode an identical CDR3 as well. V is TRBV5-1 and J is TRBJ1-3, with a weak D call TRBD1 (5 bases). The germline V and J ends were trimmed by 4 bases and 2 bases, with 10 bases remaining between them. CDR1 SGHRS and CDR2 YFSETQ come from the germline V gene. This CDR3 contains 14 residues. As DNA, the CDR3 is TGCGCCAGCAGCCCCGGGACGGCTGGAAACACCATATATTTT. The encoded protein is CASSPGTAGNTIYF. The variable domain in full, with the rest retrieved from reference TRBV5-1 and TRBJ1-3, is KAGVTQTPRYLIKTRGQQVTLSCSPISGHRSVSWYQQTPGQGLQFLFEYFSETQRNKGNFPGRFSGRQFSNSRSEMNVSTLELGDSALYLCASSPGTAGNTIYFGEGSWLTVV.

The chain links TRBV6-5 to TRBJ1-5; 8 nucleotides line up with TRBD1. V was pared by 6 bases and J by 2 bases, with 6 bases of the junction left unmatched. Looked up from germline, CDR1 is MNHEY and CDR2 is SVGAGI. CDR3 length: 15 amino acids. CDR3 sequence reads: CASRLDRVGNQPQHF. CDR3 DNA sequence: TGTGCCAGCAGACTGGACAGGGTTGGCAATCAGCCCCAGCATTTT.

V usage is TRBV5-1 and J usage is TRBJ1-2, with 9 bases identical to TRBD1. This CDR3 spans 16 amino acids. CDR1 and CDR2 from the germline V gene are SGHRS and YFSETQ. V was clipped by 1 base and J by 1 base; unmatched bases: 5. The CDR3 DNA is TGCGCCAGCAGCTTGATGGGACAGGGCATTAACTATGGCTACACCTTC. This sequence encodes CASSLMGQGINYGYTF.

The V gene is TRBV6-4, the J gene TRBJ2-1; D might be TRBD1 (5 bases). Trimming shortened V by 2 bases and J by 2 bases, and 7 bases separated the two germline ends. The CDR3 length is 14 residues. CDR1 and CDR2 (germline): MRHNA, SNTAGT. The CDR3: CASSDGAAYNEQFF. The CDR3 nucleotides read TGTGCCAGCAGTGACGGGGCGGCCTACAATGAGCAGTTCTTC.

This chain's CDR3 is CAISESDIDTQYF. For the CDR3, the DNA is TGTGCCATCAGTGAGTCTGACATAGATACGCAGTATTTT. The chain recombines TRBV10-3 with TRBJ2-3; D is undetermined. V was trimmed by 0 bases and J by 5 bases, leaving 6 bases between them. The CDR3 spans 13 residues. Germline V gene lookup returns CDR1 ENHRY and CDR2 SYGVKD.

This clone was found once. The rearrangement links TRBV6-5 to TRBJ2-5, with 9 positions matching TRBD2. This CDR3 has 15 amino acids. Germline V gene lookup returns CDR1 MNHEY and CDR2 SVGAGI. Germline trimming cut 10 bases from V and 7 bases from J; bases unmatched to any gene: 16. This chain's CDR3 is CAIGETSGSASTQYF. CDR3 in DNA: TGTGCCATCGGGGAGACTAGCGGCTCGGCTTCGACCCAGTACTTC.

This clone showed up just a few times. The chain uses TRBV13 and TRBJ1-2; 7 bases map to TRBD1. This CDR3 spans 15 amino acids. Unmatched junction bases numbered 8, after V lost 5 bases and J lost 2 bases. Germline V gene sequence: CDR1 PRHDT, CDR2 FYEKMQ (reference sequence). The chain's CDR3 is CASSPRQGDNYGYTF. In DNA, the CDR3 is TGTGCCAGCAGCCCCAGACAGGGAGACAACTATGGCTACACCTTC.

The chain has TRBV5-8 and TRBJ2-7, with 9 bases fitting TRBD2. Germline V gene sequence: CDR1 SGHTS, CDR2 YDEGEE. V trimming: 6 bases; J trimming: 3 bases; junction bases outside the gene matches: 10. The CDR3 totals 15 residues. CDR3 amino acids: CASKPPGLAYYEQYF. The CDR3 DNA sequence: TGTGCCAGCAAACCCCCGGGACTAGCCTACTACGAGCAGTACTTC.

This sequence joins TRBV5-6 and TRBJ2-2; no clear D gene. The V gene lost 0 bases and the J gene lost 2 bases, with 8 bases spanning the gap. The germline V gene encodes CDR1 SGHDT and CDR2 YYEEEE. This CDR3 comprises 15 residues. CDR3 in amino acids: CASSLAVYNTGELFF. The CDR3 coding sequence is TGTGCCAGCAGCTTGGCGGTATATAACACCGGGGAGCTGTTTTTT. Complete variable domain (other parts from reference TRBV5-6 and TRBJ2-2): DAGVTQSPTHLIKTRGQQVTLRCSPKSGHDTVSWYQQALGQGPQFIFQYYEEEERQRGNFPDRFSGHQFPNYSSELNVNALLLGDSALYLCASSLAVYNTGELFFGEGSRLTVL.

The chain links TRBV28 to TRBJ1-1; 8 bases agree with TRBD1. Germline V CDR1 and CDR2: MDHEN, SYDVKM. The CDR3 is 15 residues long. The V gene end was trimmed by 5 bases and the J gene end by 5 bases; junction bases not matched to a gene: 10. For the CDR3, the DNA is TGTGCCAGCAGTACCCATCAGGGGGCCGGGACTGAAGCTTTCTTT. It yields the protein CASSTHQGAGTEAFF. Full variable domain (outside the CDR3, taken from reference TRBV28 and TRBJ1-1): DVKVTQSSRYLVKRTGEKVFLECVQDMDHENMFWYRQDPGLGLRLIYFSYDVKMKEKGDIPEGYSVSREKKERFSLILESASTNQTSMYLCASSTHQGAGTEAFFGQGTRLTVV.